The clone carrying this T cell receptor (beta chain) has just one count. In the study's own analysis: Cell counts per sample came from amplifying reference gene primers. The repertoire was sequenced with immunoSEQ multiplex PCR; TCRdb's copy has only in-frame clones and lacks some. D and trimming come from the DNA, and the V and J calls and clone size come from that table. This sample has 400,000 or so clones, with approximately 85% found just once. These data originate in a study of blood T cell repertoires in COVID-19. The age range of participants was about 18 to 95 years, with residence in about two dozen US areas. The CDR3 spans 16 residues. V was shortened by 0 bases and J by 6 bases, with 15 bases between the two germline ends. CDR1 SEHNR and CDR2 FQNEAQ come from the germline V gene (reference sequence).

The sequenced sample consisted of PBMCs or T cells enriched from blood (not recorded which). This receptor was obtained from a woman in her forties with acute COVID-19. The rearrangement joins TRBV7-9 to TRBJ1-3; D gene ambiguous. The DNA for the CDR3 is TGTGCCAGCAGCTTAGCGCGTAGCCAACCCCAAAACACCATATATTTT. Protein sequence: CASSLARSQPQNTIYF.